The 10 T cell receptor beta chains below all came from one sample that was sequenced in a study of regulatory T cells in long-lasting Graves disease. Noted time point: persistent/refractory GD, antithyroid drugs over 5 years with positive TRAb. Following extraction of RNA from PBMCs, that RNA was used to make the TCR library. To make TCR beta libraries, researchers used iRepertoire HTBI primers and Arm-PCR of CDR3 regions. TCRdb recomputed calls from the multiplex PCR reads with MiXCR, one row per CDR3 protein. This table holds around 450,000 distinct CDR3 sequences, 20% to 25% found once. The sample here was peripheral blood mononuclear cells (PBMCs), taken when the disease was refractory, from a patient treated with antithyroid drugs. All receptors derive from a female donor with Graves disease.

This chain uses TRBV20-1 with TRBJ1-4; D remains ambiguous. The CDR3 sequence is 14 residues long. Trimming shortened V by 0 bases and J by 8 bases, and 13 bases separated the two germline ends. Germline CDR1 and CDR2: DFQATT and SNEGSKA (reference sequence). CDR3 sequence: CSARDTSGEEKLFF. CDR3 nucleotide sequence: TGCAGTGCTAGAGATACGTCGGGAGAAGAAAAACTGTTTTTT.

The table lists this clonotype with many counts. CDR3 DNA sequence: TGCGCCAGCAGCTTGGCCGGGGGCTATGAAGCTTTCTTT. It is translated as CASSLAGGYEAFF. The rearrangement joins TRBV5-1 to TRBJ1-1, with D perhaps matching TRBD1 (6 bases). CDR1 is SGHRS, CDR2 YFSETQ, per germline. V lost 0 bases to trimming and J lost 7 bases, with 10 bases between them. The length of the CDR3 is 13 residues.

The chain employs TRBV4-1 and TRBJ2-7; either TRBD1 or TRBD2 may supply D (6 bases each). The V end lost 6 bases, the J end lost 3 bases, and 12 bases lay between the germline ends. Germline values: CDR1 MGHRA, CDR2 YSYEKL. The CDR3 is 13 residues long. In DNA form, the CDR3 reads TGCGCCAGCAGAGCACAGGGAGGCTACGAGCAGTACTTC. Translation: CASRAQGGYEQYF.

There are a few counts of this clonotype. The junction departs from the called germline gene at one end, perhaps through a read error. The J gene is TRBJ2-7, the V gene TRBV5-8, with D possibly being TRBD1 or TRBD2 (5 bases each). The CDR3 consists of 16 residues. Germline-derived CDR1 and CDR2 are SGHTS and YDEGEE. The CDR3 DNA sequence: TGTGCCAGCAGCTTCTTGGAGGCAGGGTACTCCAACGAGCAGTACTTC. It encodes CASSFLEAGYSNEQYF.

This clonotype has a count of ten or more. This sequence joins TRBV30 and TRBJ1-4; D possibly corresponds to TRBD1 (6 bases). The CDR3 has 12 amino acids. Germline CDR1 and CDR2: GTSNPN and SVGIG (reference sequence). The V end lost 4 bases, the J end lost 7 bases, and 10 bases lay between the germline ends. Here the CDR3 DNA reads TGTGCCTGGAATCGCAGGGGTGAAAAACTGTTTTTT. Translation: CAWNRRGEKLFF.

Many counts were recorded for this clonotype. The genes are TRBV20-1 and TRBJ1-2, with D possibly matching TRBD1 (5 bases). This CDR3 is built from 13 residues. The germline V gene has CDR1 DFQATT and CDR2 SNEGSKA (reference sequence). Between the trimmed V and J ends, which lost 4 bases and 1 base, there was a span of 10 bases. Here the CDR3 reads CSATRDGNYGYTF. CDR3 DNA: TGCAGTGCTACTCGGGACGGTAACTATGGCTACACCTTC.

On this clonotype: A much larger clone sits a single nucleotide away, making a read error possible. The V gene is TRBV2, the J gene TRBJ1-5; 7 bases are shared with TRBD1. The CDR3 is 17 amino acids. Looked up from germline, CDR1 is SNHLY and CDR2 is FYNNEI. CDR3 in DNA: TGTGCCAGCAGTTCAAATACGGGACAGTTAAGCAGTCAGCCCCAGCATTTT. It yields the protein CASSSNTGQLSSQPQHF.

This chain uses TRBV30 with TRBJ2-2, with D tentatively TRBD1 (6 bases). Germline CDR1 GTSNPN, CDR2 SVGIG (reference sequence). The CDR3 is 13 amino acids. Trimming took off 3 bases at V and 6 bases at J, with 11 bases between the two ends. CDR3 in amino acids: CAWRSGASGELFF. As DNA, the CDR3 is TGTGCCTGGAGGTCAGGGGCGTCCGGGGAGCTGTTTTTT.

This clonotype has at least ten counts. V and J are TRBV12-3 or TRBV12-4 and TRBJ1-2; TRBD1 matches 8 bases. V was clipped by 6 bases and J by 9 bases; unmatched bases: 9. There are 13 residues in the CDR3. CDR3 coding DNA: TGTGCCAGCAGAAGGACAGGGCGGGGCCGCTACACCTTC. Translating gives CASRRTGRGRYTF.

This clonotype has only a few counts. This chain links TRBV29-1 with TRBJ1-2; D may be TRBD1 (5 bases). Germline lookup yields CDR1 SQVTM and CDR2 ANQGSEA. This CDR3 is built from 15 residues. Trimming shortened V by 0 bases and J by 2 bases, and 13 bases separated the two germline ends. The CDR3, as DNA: TGCAGCGTTGAAGAGCAAGGGCGGGGCAACTATGGCTACACCTTC. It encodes CSVEEQGRGNYGYTF. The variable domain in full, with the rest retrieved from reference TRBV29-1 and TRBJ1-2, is SAVISQKPSRDICQRGTSLTIQCQVDSQVTMMFWYRQQPGQSLTLIATANQGSEATYESGFVIDKFPISRPNLTFSTLTVSNMSPEDSSIYLCSVEEQGRGNYGYTFGSGTRLTVV.